The next 26 T cell receptor beta chains were all read from a single sample in a study of T cells expressing NK-cell markers. Using the 5' RACE reads, TCRdb records one entry per CDR3 protein without DNA. This sample contains roughly 350,000 distinct CDR3 sequences. What was sequenced was blood T cells: a sorted CD56 or NKG2C T cell subset, CD4+ or CD8+ T cells, or bulk PBMC T cells (not recorded which). These receptors came from a man aged 18 to 69 in good health.

The rearrangement links TRBV5-6 to TRBJ2-3; TCRdb calls TRBD1, which cannot be checked without DNA. The CDR3 runs 15 residues. Germline CDR1 reads SGHDT; CDR2 reads YYEEEE. CDR3 sequence: CASMFFGGSTDTQYF.

The chain is built from TRBV7-2 and TRBJ1-1; TCRdb gives TRBD1 as the D gene, but with no DNA this cannot be confirmed. The CDR3 runs 13 residues. Germline loops: CDR1 SGHTA, CDR2 FQGNSA. The CDR3 protein is CASRSQTNTEAFF.

The chain recombines TRBV6-1 with TRBJ1-1. Germline assignment: CDR1 MNHNS and CDR2 SASEGT. The CDR3 has 15 residues. CDR3: CASTSRHAAPPEAFF.

V gene TRBV5-1 combines with J gene TRBJ1-4; the D call of TRBD1 rests on TCRdb alone, since no DNA is present to check it. The V gene's germline CDR1 is SGHRS and CDR2 YFSETQ. The CDR3 spans 16 residues. CDR3 loop: CASFTGTGSTNEKLFF. The whole variable domain, remainder taken from reference TRBV5-1 and TRBJ1-4, is KAGVTQTPRYLIKTRGQQVTLSCSPISGHRSVSWYQQTPGQGLQFLFEYFSETQRNKGNFPGRFSGRQFSNSRSEMNVSTLELGDSALYLCASFTGTGSTNEKLFFGSGTQLSVL.

The chain has TRBV29-1 and TRBJ2-1; TCRdb designates TRBD2, a call that cannot be tested without DNA. The germline gives CDR1 SQVTM, CDR2 ANQGSEA. The CDR3 is made up of 16 amino acids. The CDR3 region is CSVDSLAGPSYNEQFF.

This rearrangement joins TRBV20-1 to TRBJ2-7; TCRdb indicates TRBD2, and absent DNA this call remains unverified. Germline CDR1 reads DFQATT; CDR2 reads SNEGSKA (reference sequence). This CDR3 region has 16 residues. Here the CDR3 reads CSALPISGDTDYEQYF.

The chain has TRBV7-6 and TRBJ2-7. This CDR3 is built from 13 residues. Germline assignment: CDR1 SGHVS and CDR2 FNYEAQ. The CDR3 here is CASSLAFGYEQYF.

The chain is built from TRBV12-3 or TRBV12-4 and TRBJ2-3; the D gene TCRdb calls, TRBD2, cannot be checked with no DNA. There are 14 residues in the CDR3. The CDR3 region is CASRTASSTDTQYF.

The J gene is TRBJ1-2, the V gene TRBV19; TCRdb selects TRBD1, and the lack of DNA leaves this call unchecked. Per the germline V gene, CDR1 is LNHDA and CDR2 is SQIVND (reference sequence). This CDR3 comprises 16 residues. The CDR3 loop reads CASTRRGGTEGYGYTF. The full variable domain, completed using reference TRBV19 and TRBJ1-2, is DGGITQSPKYLFRKEGQNVTLSCEQNLNHDAMYWYRQDPGQGLRLIYYSQIVNDFQKGDIAEGYSVSREKKESFPLTVTSAQKNPTAFYLCASTRRGGTEGYGYTFGSGTRLTVV.

The chain couples TRBV6-2 or TRBV6-3 to TRBJ2-7. The CDR3 covers 15 residues. Germline CDR1 and CDR2: MNHEY and SVGEGT. The chain's CDR3 is CASSYHRSNAYEQYF.

The V and J genes are TRBV18 and TRBJ1-5; the D call of TRBD1 rests on TCRdb alone, since no DNA is present to check it. This CDR3 is built from 16 residues. CDR1 is KGHSH, CDR2 LQKENI, per germline. CDR3 amino acids: CASSPGTGVYDQPQHF.

The chain carries TRBV7-7 and TRBJ2-5; with no DNA, the TCRdb D assignment of TRBD2 cannot be verified. Germline V gene lookup returns CDR1 SSHAT and CDR2 FNYEAQ (reference sequence). The CDR3 is made up of 11 amino acids. CDR3 in amino acids: CASTAGETQYF.

The rearrangement links TRBV15 to TRBJ2-3. Germline-derived CDR1 and CDR2 are LNHNV and YYDKDF (reference sequence). This CDR3 is 15 amino acids long. The CDR3 loop is CATSRLGLSTDTQYF.

This chain connects TRBV12-3 or TRBV12-4 to TRBJ1-5. The CDR3 has 14 residues. This CDR3 reads CASTNTGRYQPQHF.

The chain combines TRBV12-3 or TRBV12-4 with TRBJ1-2; TCRdb's D call, TRBD1, is unchecked because there is no DNA. The CDR3 spans 14 residues. CDR3 region: CASSLVSGTHGYTF.

This chain links TRBV12-5 with TRBJ1-6. Per the germline V gene, CDR1 is LGHNT and CDR2 is FRNRAP. The CDR3 totals 13 residues. The CDR3 protein is CASGLVDNSPLHF.

The rearrangement links TRBV28 to TRBJ2-7; TCRdb calls TRBD1, which cannot be checked without DNA. Germline V lookup: CDR1 MDHEN, CDR2 SYDVKM. This CDR3 has 15 residues. The CDR3 sequence: CASRRTGLSVREQYF.

The rearrangement uses TRBV7-2 and TRBJ2-7; as DNA is missing, the TRBD2 call by TCRdb cannot be tested. The CDR3 runs 17 residues. In germline, CDR1 is SGHTA, CDR2 FQGNSA. The CDR3 region is CASSPGLAGGDSYEQYF. Combining the CDR3 with reference TRBV7-2 and TRBJ2-7 gives the whole variable domain GAGVSQSPSNKVTEKGKDVELRCDPISGHTALYWYRQSLGQGLEFLIYFQGNSAPDKSGLPSDRFSAERTGGSVSTLTIQRTQQEDSAVYLCASSPGLAGGDSYEQYFGPGTRLTVT.

The chain employs TRBV15 and TRBJ2-4; lacking DNA, the TRBD1 call made by TCRdb goes unchecked. This CDR3 has 13 residues. The germline V gene encodes CDR1 LNHNV and CDR2 YYDKDF (reference sequence). The CDR3 here is CATSRQGPDIQYF.

This sequence joins TRBV5-4 and TRBJ2-1; the D call from TCRdb, TRBD1, cannot be confirmed without DNA. The CDR3 sequence is 14 residues long. Germline values: CDR1 SGHNT, CDR2 YYREEE (reference sequence). CDR3 loop: CASSRTGDYNEQFF.

The genes are TRBV9 and TRBJ2-1; the D call from TCRdb, TRBD2, cannot be confirmed without DNA. Per germline, CDR1 SGDLS and CDR2 YYNGEE. The CDR3 extends over 17 amino acids. CDR3 region: CASSPSGGANLYNEQFF.

V gene TRBV6-2 or TRBV6-3 combines with J gene TRBJ1-6; there is no DNA to check the TCRdb D call of TRBD1. In germline, CDR1 is MNHEY, CDR2 SVGEGT. CDR3 length: 15 amino acids. The CDR3 loop reads CASSYRVGADSPLHF.

CDR3 protein: CASSVGGQGLGYTF. The chain employs TRBV9 and TRBJ1-2; TCRdb selects TRBD1, and the lack of DNA leaves this call unchecked. Germline loops: CDR1 SGDLS, CDR2 YYNGEE. This CDR3 has 14 amino acids.

The V call is TRBV4-2, the J call TRBJ2-1; TCRdb designates TRBD2, a call that cannot be tested without DNA. The germline gives CDR1 LGHNA, CDR2 YNFKEQ. The CDR3 loop spans 14 amino acids. The CDR3 loop reads CASSPRGDYNEQFF.

V usage is TRBV4-2 and J usage is TRBJ1-5. Germline CDR1 and CDR2: LGHNA and YNFKEQ. The CDR3 is 16 residues long. The CDR3 loop reads CASSQDPGPLNQPQHF.

The J gene is TRBJ2-3, the V gene TRBV7-2; the TCRdb call, TRBD1, lacks DNA for checking. CDR1 is SGHTA, CDR2 FQGNSA, per germline. This CDR3 region has 15 residues. The chain's CDR3 is CASNRQGQGTDTQYF.